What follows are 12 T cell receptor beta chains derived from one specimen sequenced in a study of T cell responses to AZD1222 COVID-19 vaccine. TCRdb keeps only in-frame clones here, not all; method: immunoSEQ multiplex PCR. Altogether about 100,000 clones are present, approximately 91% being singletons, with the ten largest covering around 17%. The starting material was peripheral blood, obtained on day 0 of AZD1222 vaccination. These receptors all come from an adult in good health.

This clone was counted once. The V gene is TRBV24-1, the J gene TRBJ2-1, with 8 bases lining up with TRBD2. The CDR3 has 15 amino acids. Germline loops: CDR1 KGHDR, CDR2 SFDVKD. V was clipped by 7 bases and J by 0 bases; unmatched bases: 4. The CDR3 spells CATSKRGSSYNEQFF. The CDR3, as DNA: TGTGCCACCAGCAAGCGGGGGAGCTCCTACAATGAGCAGTTCTTC.

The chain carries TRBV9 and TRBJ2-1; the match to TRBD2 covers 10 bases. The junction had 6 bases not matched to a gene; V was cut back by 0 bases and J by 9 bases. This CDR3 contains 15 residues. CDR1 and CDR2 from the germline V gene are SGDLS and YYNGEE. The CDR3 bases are TGTGCCAGCAGCGTAGATACTAGCGGGGCTGGTGAGCAGTTCTTC. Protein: CASSVDTSGAGEQFF.

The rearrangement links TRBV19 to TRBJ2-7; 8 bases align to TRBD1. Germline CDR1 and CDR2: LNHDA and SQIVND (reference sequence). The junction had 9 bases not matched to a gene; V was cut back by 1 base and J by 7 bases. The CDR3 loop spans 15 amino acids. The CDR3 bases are TGTGCCAGTAGTATAGGACAGGGGACCCTGGGGGAGCAGTACTTC. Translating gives CASSIGQGTLGEQYF.

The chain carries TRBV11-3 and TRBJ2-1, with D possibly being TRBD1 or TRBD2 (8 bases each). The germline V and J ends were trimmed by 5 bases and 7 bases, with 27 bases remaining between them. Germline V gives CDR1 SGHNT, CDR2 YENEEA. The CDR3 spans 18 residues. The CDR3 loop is CASSPRGLAGLRGNEQFF. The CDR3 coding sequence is TGTGCCAGCAGCCCCAGGGGGCTAGCGGGCCTCCGGGGAAATGAGCAGTTCTTC.

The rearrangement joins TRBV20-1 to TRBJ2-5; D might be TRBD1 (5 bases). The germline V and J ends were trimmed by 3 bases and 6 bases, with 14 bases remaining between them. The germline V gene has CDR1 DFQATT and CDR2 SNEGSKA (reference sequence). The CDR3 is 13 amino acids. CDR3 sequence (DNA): TGCAGTGCTAGTCTGCAGGGCGGAAAGACCCAGTACTTC. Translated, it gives CSASLQGGKTQYF.

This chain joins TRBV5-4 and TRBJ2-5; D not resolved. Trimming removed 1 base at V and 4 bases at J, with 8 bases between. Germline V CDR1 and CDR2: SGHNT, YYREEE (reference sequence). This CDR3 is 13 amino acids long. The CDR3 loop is CASSLPVGETQYF. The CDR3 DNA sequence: TGTGCCAGCAGCTTGCCGGTGGGAGAGACCCAGTACTTC.

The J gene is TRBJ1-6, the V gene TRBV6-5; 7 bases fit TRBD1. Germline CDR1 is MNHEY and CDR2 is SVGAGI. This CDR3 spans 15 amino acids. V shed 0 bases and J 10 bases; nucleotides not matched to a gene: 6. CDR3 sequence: CASSYSTGLASPLHF. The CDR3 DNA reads TGTGCCAGCAGTTACTCGACAGGGCTGGCCTCACCCCTCCACTTT.

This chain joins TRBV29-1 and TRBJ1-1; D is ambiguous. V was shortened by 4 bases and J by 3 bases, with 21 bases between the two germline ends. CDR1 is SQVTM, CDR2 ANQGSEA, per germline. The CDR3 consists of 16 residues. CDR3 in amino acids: CSVAPKARAPYTEAFF. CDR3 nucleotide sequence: TGCAGCGTTGCACCCAAAGCTCGGGCTCCTTACACTGAAGCTTTCTTT.

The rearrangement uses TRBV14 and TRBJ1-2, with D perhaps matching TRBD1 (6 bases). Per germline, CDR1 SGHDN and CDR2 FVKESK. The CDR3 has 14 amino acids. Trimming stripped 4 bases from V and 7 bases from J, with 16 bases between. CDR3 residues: CASSRNTGLFGYTF. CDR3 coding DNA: TGTGCCAGCAGCCGGAACACAGGGTTATTTGGCTACACCTTC.

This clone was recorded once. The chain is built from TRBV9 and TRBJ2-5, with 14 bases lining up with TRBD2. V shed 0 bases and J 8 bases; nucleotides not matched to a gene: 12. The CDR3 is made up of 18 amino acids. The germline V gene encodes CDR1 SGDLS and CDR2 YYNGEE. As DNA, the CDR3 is TGTGCCAGCAGCGTAGGGGTAGGACTAGCGGGGGGATATTACACCCAGTACTTC. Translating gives CASSVGVGLAGGYYTQYF. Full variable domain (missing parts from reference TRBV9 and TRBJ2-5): DSGVTQTPKHLITATGQRVTLRCSPRSGDLSVYWYQQSLDQGLQFLIQYYNGEERAKGNILERFSAQQFPDLHSELNLSSLELGDSALYFCASSVGVGLAGGYYTQYFGPGTRLLVL.

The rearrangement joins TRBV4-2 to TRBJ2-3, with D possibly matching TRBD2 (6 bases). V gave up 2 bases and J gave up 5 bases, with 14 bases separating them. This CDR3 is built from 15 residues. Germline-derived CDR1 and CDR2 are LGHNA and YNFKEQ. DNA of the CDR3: TGTGCCAGCAGCCAACTCCGAGCGCGGGGAGATACGCAGTATTTT. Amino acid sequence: CASSQLRARGDTQYF.

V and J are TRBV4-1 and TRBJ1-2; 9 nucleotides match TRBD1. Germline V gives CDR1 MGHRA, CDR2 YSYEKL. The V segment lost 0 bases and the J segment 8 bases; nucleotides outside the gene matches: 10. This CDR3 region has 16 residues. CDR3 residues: CASSQEGTGSFRGYTF. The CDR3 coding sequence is TGCGCCAGCAGCCAAGAGGGGACAGGGTCCTTTCGAGGCTACACCTTC.